This TCR beta chain originates from a study of identical twins. Findings and caveats of the study: Out-of-frame beta chain sequences displayed weaker excess sharing between twins.

Each CDR3 protein is one row after TCRdb ran MiXCR on the 5' RACE reads. Here the sample spans under 500,000 distinct CDR3 sequences, 14% being singletons. Looked up from germline, CDR1 is DFQATT and CDR2 is SNEGSKA (reference sequence). This CDR3 spans 13 amino acids. As concerns this clonotype: Its antigen is as yet unknown.

This sample also appeared in a second study, on yellow fever vaccine responses in identical twins.

The TCR comes from a woman younger than 30 in good health. The sequenced material came from CD4+ T cells sorted from blood. The rearrangement links TRBV20-1 to TRBJ2-2; TRBD2 matches 12 bases. CDR3 nucleotides: TGCAGCGCTGGACTAGCGGGGTCCGGGGAGCTGTTTTTT. This codes for CSAGLAGSGELFF.